The 19 T cell receptor beta chains listed next were all sequenced from one sample in a study of neurological immune-mediated disorders. Via MiXCR, TCRdb re-called the 5' RACE reads, giving one row per CDR3 protein. This sample yields just under 60,000 distinct CDR3 sequences, of which around 3.5% are seen a single time; approximately 3.1% belongs to the top ten. Sequencing input: PBMCs. These receptors all come from a woman in her 30s with multiple sclerosis.

This clonotype was seen repeatedly, ten times or more. J is TRBJ2-7 and V is TRBV20-1; TRBD2 is a possible D gene (6 bases). The germline gives CDR1 DFQATT, CDR2 SNEGSKA (reference sequence). V was shortened by 1 base and J by 2 bases, with 15 bases between the two germline ends. CDR3 length equals 15 residues. The CDR3 DNA sequence: TGCAGTGCTAGAGCCGGGGGATTTCGTACCTACGAGCAGTACTTC. Its protein product is CSARAGGFRTYEQYF.

This clonotype was seen at least ten times. This chain connects TRBV4-2 to TRBJ2-7, with unresolved D. CDR1 is LGHNA and CDR2 is YNFKEQ in the germline V gene. The CDR3 sequence is 14 residues long. V was clipped by 0 bases and J by 2 bases, with 8 bases between them. For the CDR3, the DNA is TGTGCCAGCAGCCAAGAGAGAGGACCCTACGAGCAGTACTTC. This gives the protein CASSQERGPYEQYF.

This clonotype has ten or more counts. The CDR3 coding sequence is TGCAGTGCTAGAGCTTCGACAGGGGCACACAACACCGGGGAGCTGTTTTTT. This encodes CSARASTGAHNTGELFF. The rearrangement links TRBV20-1 to TRBJ2-2; 8 bases match TRBD1. After removal of 1 base from V and 2 bases from J, the junction contained 9 bases not matched to a gene. This CDR3 region has 17 residues. CDR1 and CDR2 (germline): DFQATT, SNEGSKA (reference sequence).

This clonotype has ten or more counts. DNA for the CDR3: TGTGCCAGCAAAATGGGAAGCTTGACACTTAACACTGAAGCTTTCTTT. Encoded protein: CASKMGSLTLNTEAFF. V usage is TRBV2 and J usage is TRBJ1-1; no definite D call. The CDR3 covers 16 residues. Germline lookup yields CDR1 SNHLY and CDR2 FYNNEI. Trimming pared 7 bases from V and 2 bases from J, leaving 20 bases between.

Many counts were recorded for this clonotype. The rearrangement joins TRBV7-8 to TRBJ2-7, with TRBD1 matching over 7 bases. The V gene end was trimmed by 2 bases and the J gene end by 2 bases; junction bases not matched to a gene: 6. The CDR3 sequence is 15 residues long. The germline V gene has CDR1 SGHVS and CDR2 FQNEAQ. CDR3: CASSLSEQGTYEQYF. The DNA of the CDR3 is TGTGCCAGCAGCTTATCCGAACAGGGGACCTACGAGCAGTACTTC.

In its sample, this clonotype was seen many times. The CDR3 sequence is CASSGGGGLGTDTQYF. DNA of the CDR3: TGTGCCAGCAGTGGAGGAGGGGGTCTGGGGACAGATACGCAGTATTTT. This chain uses TRBV6-1 with TRBJ2-3; D may match TRBD1 or TRBD2 (6 bases each). The CDR3 has 16 residues. Germline V gives CDR1 MNHNS, CDR2 SASEGT. V was clipped by 4 bases and J by 3 bases, with 17 bases between them.

This clonotype was seen many times. The chain combines TRBV24-1 with TRBJ2-3; TRBD1 or TRBD2 may be the D gene (5 bases each). The CDR3 has 15 amino acids. Germline V gene lookup returns CDR1 KGHDR and CDR2 SFDVKD. Trimming stripped 5 bases from V and 0 bases from J, with 11 bases between. CDR3 bases: TGTGCCACCAGTGTCGGGACGTTTAGCACAGATACGCAGTATTTT. Translated, it gives CATSVGTFSTDTQYF.

This clonotype occurred many times. CDR3 amino acids: CASRGGQGARGSNQPQHF. CDR3 coding DNA: TGTGCCAGCAGAGGGGGACAGGGGGCGAGAGGAAGCAATCAGCCCCAGCATTTT. The chain is built from TRBV6-2 or TRBV6-3 and TRBJ1-5; 12 bases match TRBD1. The CDR3 contains 18 residues. Unmatched junction bases numbered 10, after V lost 6 bases and J lost 1 base. CDR1 is MNHEY and CDR2 is SVGEGT in the germline V gene.

This clonotype was recorded many times. The chain combines TRBV20-1 with TRBJ2-3; D remains ambiguous. CDR1 is DFQATT, CDR2 SNEGSKA, per germline (reference sequence). The V gene lost 1 base and the J gene lost 6 bases, with 14 bases spanning the gap. The CDR3 is 14 amino acids. In nucleotides, the CDR3 is TGCAGTGCTAGAGCCCCGGTGCCGTTGGATACGCAGTATTTT. This sequence encodes CSARAPVPLDTQYF.

This clonotype was counted ten times or more. V is TRBV5-1 and J is TRBJ2-3; TRBD2 is a possible D gene (7 bases). Germline V gene lookup returns CDR1 SGHRS and CDR2 YFSETQ. The CDR3 has 15 residues. Trimming pared 7 bases from V and 0 bases from J, leaving 15 bases between. The CDR3 DNA sequence: TGCGCCAGCGCCCCCGCGGGGGCTAGCACAGATACGCAGTATTTT. Its protein product is CASAPAGASTDTQYF. Together with reference TRBV5-1 and TRBJ2-3, the CDR3 gives the full variable domain: KAGVTQTPRYLIKTRGQQVTLSCSPISGHRSVSWYQQTPGQGLQFLFEYFSETQRNKGNFPGRFSGRQFSNSRSEMNVSTLELGDSALYLCASAPAGASTDTQYFGPGTRLTVL.

This clonotype was detected many times. V gene TRBV12-3 or TRBV12-4 combines with J gene TRBJ2-1; no clear D gene. CDR3 length: 13 residues. Trimming stripped 5 bases from V and 9 bases from J, with 14 bases between. The CDR3 loop is CASSLIAEAEQFF. CDR3 bases: TGTGCCAGCAGTCTTATAGCCGAAGCTGAGCAGTTCTTC.

This clonotype was picked up many times. The gene calls are TRBV18 and TRBJ1-2; 8 nucleotides agree with TRBD1. Germline V lookup: CDR1 KGHSH, CDR2 LQKENI. The CDR3 spans 12 residues. The V segment lost 6 bases and the J segment 8 bases; nucleotides outside the gene matches: 5. CDR3 sequence (DNA): TGTGCCAGCTCGGACAGGGTGGGCGGCTACACCTTC. It translates to CASSDRVGGYTF.

In this sample, this clonotype turned up many times. The chain joins TRBV20-1 to TRBJ2-5; 7 nucleotides align to TRBD1. With 8 bases clipped from V and 1 base from J, the junction kept 28 bases outside the gene matches. The CDR3 sequence is 20 residues long. Germline loops: CDR1 DFQATT, CDR2 SNEGSKA (reference sequence). This CDR3 is CSRHVLLGQSRDWPQETQYF. In nucleotides, the CDR3 is TGCAGTCGACACGTCCTACTGGGACAGTCAAGGGATTGGCCCCAAGAGACCCAGTACTTC.

This clonotype was recorded at least ten times. V gene TRBV6-2 or TRBV6-3 combines with J gene TRBJ2-3; 11 nucleotides agree with TRBD2. CDR3 length equals 15 residues. Looked up from germline, CDR1 is MNHEY and CDR2 is SVGEGT. J was trimmed by 5 bases and V by 5 bases; bases with no gene match: 6. CDR3 coding DNA: TGTGCCAGCAGTCCCCTAGCGGGGGGTGGAGATACGCAGTATTTT. Its translation: CASSPLAGGGDTQYF.

This clonotype has a count of ten or more. The chain joins TRBV3-1 to TRBJ1-2, with 8 bases fitting TRBD1. The V and J ends lost 6 bases and 6 bases, in that order; junction bases with no gene match: 6. The CDR3 sequence is 13 residues long. Germline V lookup: CDR1 LGHDT, CDR2 YNNKEL (reference sequence). The CDR3 sequence is CASRPRGLNGYTF. CDR3 DNA sequence: TGTGCCAGCAGACCCAGGGGGCTAAATGGCTACACCTTC.

This clonotype was counted many times. The chain has TRBV12-3 or TRBV12-4 and TRBJ1-2, with 7 bases lining up with TRBD1. This CDR3 spans 12 amino acids. With V trimmed by 6 bases and J by 8 bases, 6 bases remained unmatched. Here the CDR3 DNA reads TGTGCCAGCAGCCTGACAGGGAGCGGCTACACCTTC. Translated, it gives CASSLTGSGYTF.

The table lists this clonotype with a few counts. The chain employs TRBV5-1 and TRBJ2-4, with 9 bases lining up with TRBD1. The CDR3 totals 14 residues. Trimming cost V 1 base and J 10 bases; bases outside gene matches: 6. Germline loops: CDR1 SGHRS, CDR2 YFSETQ. The CDR3 spells CASSLPTGGKIQYF. CDR3 sequence (DNA): TGCGCCAGCAGCTTGCCGACAGGGGGAAAAATTCAGTACTTC.

Note on this clonotype: This may arise from a read error, as a much more abundant clone is one base away. DNA of the CDR3: TGCGCCAGCAGCTTGGCGGGACCGACGAACACTGAAGCTTTCTTT. This sequence encodes CASSLAGPTNTEAFF. The chain recombines TRBV5-1 with TRBJ1-1; D may be TRBD1 (5 bases). Between the trimmed V and J ends, which lost 0 bases and 1 base, there was a span of 10 bases. The germline CDR1 and CDR2 sequences are SGHRS and YFSETQ. There are 15 residues in the CDR3.

This clonotype was counted at least ten times. The genes are TRBV7-2 and TRBJ2-7, with D possibly TRBD2 on 5 matching bases. This CDR3 has 13 residues. The V end was cut by 5 bases, the J end by 5 bases, with 13 bases between. CDR1 and CDR2 (germline): SGHTA, FQGNSA. As DNA, the CDR3 is TGTGCCAGCAGCCTGGTAGCGAGCAACGAGCAGTACTTC. Translated: CASSLVASNEQYF.